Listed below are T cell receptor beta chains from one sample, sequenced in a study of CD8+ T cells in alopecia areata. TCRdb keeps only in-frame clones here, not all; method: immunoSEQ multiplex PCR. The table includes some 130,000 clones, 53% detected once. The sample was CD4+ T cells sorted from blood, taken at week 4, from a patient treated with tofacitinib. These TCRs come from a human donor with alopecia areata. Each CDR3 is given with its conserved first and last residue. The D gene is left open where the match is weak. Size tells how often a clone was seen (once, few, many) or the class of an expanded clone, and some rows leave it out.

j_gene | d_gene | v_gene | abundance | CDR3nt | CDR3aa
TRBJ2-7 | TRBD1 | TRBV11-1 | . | TGTGCCAGCAGCCGACAGGGGGGGGCCGACTACGAGCAGTACTTC | CASSRQGGADYEQYF
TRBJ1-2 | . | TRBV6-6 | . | TGTGCCAGCAGTTACTCGTACAGGGAGGTAATCTATGGCTACACCTTC | CASSYSYREVIYGYTF
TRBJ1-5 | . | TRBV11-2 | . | TGTGCCAGCAGCCACGACAGTAATCAGCCCCAGCATTTT | CASSHDSNQPQHF
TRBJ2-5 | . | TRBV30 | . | TGTGCCTGGAGTGTGGGAATGGAGACCCAGTACTTC | CAWSVGMETQYF
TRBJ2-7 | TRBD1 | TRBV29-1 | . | TGCAGCGTTGTATCGGGACAGGGCTACGAGCAGTACTTC | CSVVSGQGYEQYF
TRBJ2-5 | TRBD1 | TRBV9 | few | TGTGCCAGCAGCGTTGACGGACAGGGGGCCCGGGAGACCCAGTACTTC | CASSVDGQGARETQYF
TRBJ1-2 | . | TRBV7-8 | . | TGTGCCAGCAGCTTAGCCGAGTGGGCGGGCTACACCTTC | CASSLAEWAGYTF
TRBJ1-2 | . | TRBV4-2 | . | TGTGCCAGCAGCCAAGAGGGGGCAGGGGTTAACTATGGCTACACCTTC | CASSQEGAGVNYGYTF
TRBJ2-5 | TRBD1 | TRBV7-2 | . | TGTGCCAGCAGCTCCCGGACAGGGTACCAAGAGACCCAGTACTTC | CASSSRTGYQETQYF
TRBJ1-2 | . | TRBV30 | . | TGTGCCTGGAGTGAAGACGTCAACTATGGCTACACCTTC | CAWSEDVNYGYTF
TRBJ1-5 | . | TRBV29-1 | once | TGCAGCGTTGCTAGTGAGCACGGTCAGCCCCAGCATTTT | CSVASEHGQPQHF
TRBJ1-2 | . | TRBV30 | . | TGTGCCTGGAGTGGATACCGGAGGAATGAGGGCTACACCTTC | CAWSGYRRNEGYTF
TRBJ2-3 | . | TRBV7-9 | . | TGTGCCAGCAGCTTAGTAACGGGGGCTTGGACAGATACGCAGTATTTT | CASSLVTGAWTDTQYF
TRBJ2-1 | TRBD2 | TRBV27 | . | TGTGCCAGCCGTGGACTAGCGGCCCAATACAATGAGCAGTTCTTC | CASRGLAAQYNEQFF
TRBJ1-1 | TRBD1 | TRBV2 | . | TGTGCCAGCACACCTACAGGGGGGAACACTGAAGCTTTCTTT | CASTPTGGNTEAFF